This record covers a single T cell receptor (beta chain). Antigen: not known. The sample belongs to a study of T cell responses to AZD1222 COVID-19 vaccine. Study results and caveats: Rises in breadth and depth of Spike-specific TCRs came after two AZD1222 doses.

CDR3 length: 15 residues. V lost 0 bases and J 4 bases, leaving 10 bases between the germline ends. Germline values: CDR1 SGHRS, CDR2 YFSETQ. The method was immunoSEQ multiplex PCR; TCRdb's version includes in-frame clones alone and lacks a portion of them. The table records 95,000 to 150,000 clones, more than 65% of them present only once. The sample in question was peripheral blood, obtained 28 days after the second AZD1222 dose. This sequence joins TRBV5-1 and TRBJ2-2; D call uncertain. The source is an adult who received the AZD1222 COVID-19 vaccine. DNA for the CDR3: TGCGCCAGCAGCTTGGGGGAAATGGGCACCGGGGAGCTGTTTTTT. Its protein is CASSLGEMGTGELFF.